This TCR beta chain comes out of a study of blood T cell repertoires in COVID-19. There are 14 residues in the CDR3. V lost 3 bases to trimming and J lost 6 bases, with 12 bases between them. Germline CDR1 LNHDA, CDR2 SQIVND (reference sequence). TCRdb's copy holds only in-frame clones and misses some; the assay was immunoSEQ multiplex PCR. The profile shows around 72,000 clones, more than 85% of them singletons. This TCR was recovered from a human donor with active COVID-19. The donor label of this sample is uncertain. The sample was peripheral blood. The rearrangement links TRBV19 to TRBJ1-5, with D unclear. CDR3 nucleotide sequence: TGTGCCAGTAGTATCGATGGAGGTGGTCAGCCCCAGCATTTT. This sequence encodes CASSIDGGGQPQHF.